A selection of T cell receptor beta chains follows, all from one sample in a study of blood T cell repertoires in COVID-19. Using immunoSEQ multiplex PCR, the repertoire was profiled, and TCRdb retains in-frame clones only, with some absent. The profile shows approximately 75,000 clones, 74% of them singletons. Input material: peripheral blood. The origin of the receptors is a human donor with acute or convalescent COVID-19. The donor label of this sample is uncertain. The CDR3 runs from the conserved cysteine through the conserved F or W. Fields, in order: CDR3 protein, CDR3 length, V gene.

CDR3: CASSLLIDTQYF
length: 12
V: TRBV28

CDR3: CASSPSKLAGSYEQYF
length: 16
V: TRBV27

CDR3: CASSAGPQAFF
length: 11
V: TRBV10-1

CDR3: CASRLGGEPQHF
length: 12
V: TRBV7-2

CDR3: CASNRVGTNTGELFF
length: 15
V: TRBV28

CDR3: CASSPQSSRRTSFF
length: 14
V: TRBV28

CDR3: CASSSASRGLSYEQYF
length: 16
V: TRBV7-8

CDR3: CAWKKTDISYEQYF
length: 14
V: TRBV30

CDR3: CASSMGTGTTGELFF
length: 15
V: TRBV19

CDR3: CASSLSTGELFF
length: 12
V: TRBV7-8

CDR3: CASSPGQGTEAFF
length: 13
V: TRBV12-3/TRBV12-4

CDR3: CASSDSGGITTDTQYF
length: 16
V: TRBV6-4

CDR3: CASRLAGGPVGELFF
length: 15
V: TRBV7-3

CDR3: CASSPYSSSGRTGELFF
length: 17
V: TRBV7-2

CDR3: CASSSPSGSHYEQYF
length: 15
V: TRBV6-5

CDR3: CASSFADRGAGANVLTF
length: 17
V: TRBV7-9

CDR3: CASSPTPNTGELFF
length: 14
V: TRBV5-1

CDR3: CSVASQAGSPLHF
length: 13
V: TRBV29-1

CDR3: CASSTGVAQPQHF
length: 13
V: TRBV28

CDR3: CASKSPGSGNTIYF
length: 14
V: TRBV3-1/TRBV3-2

CDR3: CASSPQGSQETQYF
length: 14
V: TRBV4-2

CDR3: CSASSAVSYEQYF
length: 13
V: TRBV20-1

CDR3: CASSPRQGQQPQHF
length: 14
V: TRBV6-6

CDR3: CASSLMRSSLREKLFF
length: 16
V: TRBV28

CDR3: CASSLVASGSSYNEQFF
length: 17
V: TRBV7-8

CDR3: CASTLGTGPYNEQFF
length: 15
V: TRBV11-1

CDR3: CAWRQGGTNEKLFF
length: 14
V: TRBV30

CDR3: CASSTGGQGTGELFF
length: 15
V: TRBV19

CDR3: CASSPGTGNEAFF
length: 13
V: TRBV5-6

CDR3: CASSPIQSRSGNTIYF
length: 16
V: TRBV11-2

CDR3: CASSLRLDSLDEQFF
length: 15
V: TRBV9

CDR3: CASSLERDSYEQYF
length: 14
V: TRBV5-1

CDR3: CASSYVLAHSGNEQFF
length: 16
V: TRBV6-2/TRBV6-3

CDR3: CASSVPGYGYTF
length: 12
V: TRBV6-4

CDR3: CASSEQGFGYTF
length: 12
V: TRBV25-1

CDR3: CASSPGGARETQYF
length: 14
V: TRBV7-2

CDR3: CASSRSATGAHNEQFF
length: 16
V: TRBV3-1/TRBV3-2

CDR3: CASSTPPPGQVGGYTF
length: 16
V: TRBV19

CDR3: CASTPGRWSNEQFF
length: 14
V: TRBV11-3

CDR3: CASSLDTSSYNEQFF
length: 15
V: TRBV5-1

CDR3: CAISDSTSADTQYF
length: 14
V: TRBV10-3

CDR3: CASSMTGDRDGYTF
length: 14
V: TRBV19

CDR3: CATSDLGGNWNTGELFF
length: 17
V: TRBV24-1

CDR3: CASITGGQGAYEQYF
length: 15
V: TRBV28

CDR3: CASSAGRNGYTF
length: 12
V: TRBV28

CDR3: CASCLSGPLHF
length: 11
V: TRBV12-3/TRBV12-4

CDR3: CASSPQGIGGYTF
length: 13
V: TRBV12-3/TRBV12-4

CDR3: CASSSSSGNTIYF
length: 13
V: TRBV11-3